This entry concerns a single TCR beta chain. Its antigen is as yet unknown. The record originates from a study of graft-versus-host responses after intestinal transplantation. Whole-study findings and limits: Some GvH clones were seen earlier in gut or blood, suggesting intestinal origin.

Looked up from germline, CDR1 is MNHEY and CDR2 is SMNVEV (reference sequence). This CDR3 region has 18 residues. With V trimmed by 6 bases and J by 0 bases, 9 bases remained unmatched. Only in-frame clones appear in the TCRdb table, and some are missing; sequencing was by immunoSEQ multiplex PCR. In the table there are 130,000 to 150,000 clones, nearly 95% of which are singletons. The chain is built from TRBV27 and TRBJ2-1; TRBD2 aligns across 12 bases. This TCR was recovered from a human donor who received an intestinal transplant. The sequencing here drew on unstimulated CD4+ T cells sorted from spleen or lymph node cells, taken before intestinal transplant. CDR3 DNA: TGTGCCAGCAGGAAATGGACTAGCGGGAAAAGCTCCTACAATGAGCAGTTCTTC. Its protein product is CASRKWTSGKSSYNEQFF.